This T cell receptor beta chain is drawn from a study of tissue T cells after allogeneic stem cell transplantation. At the level of the study: Smaller viable blood or marrow samples skipped sorting for direct DNA extraction. The study's findings and limits: Within patients, tissue anatomy strongly shaped TCR repertoire composition. In patients and mice, blood and spleen missed much of tissue repertoire.

CDR1 MNHEY and CDR2 SVGAGI come from the germline V gene. V was clipped by 0 bases and J by 6 bases, with 11 bases between them. The CDR3 contains 14 residues. Only in-frame clones appear in the TCRdb table, and some are missing; sequencing was by immunoSEQ multiplex PCR. The sample has roughly 30,000 clones, 85% seen once. With regard to this clone: Its specificity is not known.

The sequence derives from a woman aged 18-49 years who later had graft-versus-host disease after an allogeneic stem cell transplant. This chain joins TRBV6-5 and TRBJ1-1, with a tentative D call TRBD1 (5 bases). The material was blood, obtained before transplantation. The CDR3 sequence is CASSYSLGGAEAFF. Written as DNA, the CDR3 is TGTGCCAGCAGTTACTCACTTGGGGGAGCTGAAGCTTTCTTT.